Sequencing of this TCR beta chain was carried out in a study of TIL therapy for anti-PD-1-resistant metastatic lung cancer. The time point was: pre-treatment sample, taken before nivolumab and TIL therapy. Germline V lookup: CDR1 MNHEY, CDR2 SVGAGI. With 6 bases removed from V and 4 bases from J, the gap between germline ends came to 13 bases. This CDR3 comprises 13 residues. The immunoSEQ assay was v3. Clones were sequenced by immunoSEQ multiplex PCR, and TCRdb holds only the in-frame ones, with some missing. The table shows about 36,000 clones, with around four fifths occurring only once. The chain recombines TRBV6-5 with TRBJ2-7, with D possibly TRBD1 on 5 matching bases. The starting material was blood, obtained at baseline. The origin of this receptor is a person between 30 and 80 years old with non-small cell lung cancer. The CDR3 region is CASSLKGSYEQYF. DNA of the CDR3: TGTGCCAGCAGCCTAAAGGGGTCATACGAGCAGTACTTC.